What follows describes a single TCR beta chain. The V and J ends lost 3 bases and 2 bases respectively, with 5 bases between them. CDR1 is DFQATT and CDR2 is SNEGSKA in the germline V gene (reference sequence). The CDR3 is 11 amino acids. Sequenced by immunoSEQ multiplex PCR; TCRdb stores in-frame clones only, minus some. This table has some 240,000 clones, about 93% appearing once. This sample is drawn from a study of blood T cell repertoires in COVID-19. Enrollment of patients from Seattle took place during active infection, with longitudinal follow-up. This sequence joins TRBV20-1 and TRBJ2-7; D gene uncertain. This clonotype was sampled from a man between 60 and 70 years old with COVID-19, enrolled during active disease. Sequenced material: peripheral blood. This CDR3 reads CSASAAYEQYF. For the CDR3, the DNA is TGCAGTGCTAGCGCAGCCTACGAGCAGTACTTC.